The 28 T cell receptor beta chains below were found in one sample sequenced in a study of tumor-infiltrating lymphocytes in primary liver carcinoma. It was from about 21-30 mg of unsorted bulk tissue that RNA and DNA were co-extracted. Synthesis of TCR beta cDNA was carried out from 500 ng total RNA with a constant-region primer. Slightly modified ARM-PCR served as the procedure for the TCR beta libraries. These libraries came from three rounds of nested multiplex PCR. In the first two PCR rounds, TRBV1-TRBV30 forward primers were paired with a C-beta reverse primer, and each round lasted roughly 9 cycles. A single record per CDR3 protein comes from TCRdb applying MiXCR to the multiplex PCR reads. Of roughly 78,000 distinct CDR3 sequences detected, 70% to 80% appear once; the ten largest clones hold roughly 15%. The sequenced sample was liver tumor tissue from sampling region 4. Subset defined: tumor region T4, right-lateral pole. The receptors were sampled from a woman aged 60-70 years with primary liver carcinoma and hepatitis B virus infection.

This clonotype was recorded a few times. The chain links TRBV11-2 to TRBJ1-6, with D hard to call. The CDR3 runs 13 residues. CDR1 is SGHAT, CDR2 FQNNGV, per germline. CDR3 in amino acids: CVNSLDPGSPLHF. In nucleotides, the CDR3 is TGTGTCAACAGCTTAGATCCGGGATCACCCCTCCACTTT.

As regards this clonotype: This clone may be a read error of a much larger clone one base away. The gene calls are TRBV18 and TRBJ2-7; TRBD1 is a possible D gene (5 bases). CDR1 and CDR2 (germline): KGHSH, LQKENI. The CDR3 length is 14 residues. The CDR3 region is CASSRPDRLYKQYF. CDR3 nucleotide sequence: TGTGCCAGCTCAAGGCCCGACAGACTCTACAAGCAGTACTTC.

Comment on this clonotype: Being one base from a much bigger clone, this may be a read error. As the CDR3 is not closed by the conserved phenylalanine or tryptophan, this likely results from a read error. V usage is TRBV28 and J usage is TRBJ2-5, with D hard to call. Germline CDR1 MDHEN, CDR2 SYDVKM. The CDR3 is made up of 12 amino acids. With 4 bases removed from V and 5 bases from J, the gap between germline ends came to 8 bases. CDR3 nucleotide sequence: TGTGCCAGCAGTTACAATTCGGAGACCCAGTACCTC. Its translation is CASSYNSETQYL.

Comment on this clonotype: The CDR3 ends on some other residue instead of the conserved phenylalanine or tryptophan, so this is likely a read error. The gene calls are TRBV5-4 and TRBJ1-2, with a possible D match to TRBD1 (5 bases). Germline CDR1 SGHNT, CDR2 YYREEE (reference sequence). This CDR3 is 15 amino acids long. CDR3 sequence reads: CASNLRDSGIYGYTL. CDR3 sequence (DNA): TGTGCCAGCAACTTGCGGGACTCTGGTATTTATGGCTACACCTTA.

This clonotype was counted a single time. Sequence at one end of the junction differs from germline and may be a read error. The V gene is TRBV11-2, the J gene TRBJ2-1, with D possibly matching TRBD2 (5 bases). CDR3 length: 16 residues. The germline V gene encodes CDR1 SGHAT and CDR2 FQNNGV. This CDR3 reads CARSRLNPKVANGQFF. The CDR3 nucleotides read TGTGCCAGAAGCCGACTAAACCCCAAGGTTGCCAATGGGCAGTTCTTC.

For this clonotype: A read error may account for a junction end that differs from germline. The chain employs TRBV28 and TRBJ1-1; D ambiguous. The CDR3 extends over 11 amino acids. Germline V gene lookup returns CDR1 MDHEN and CDR2 SYDVKM. This chain's CDR3 is CAGSLSAEAFF. The CDR3 DNA sequence: TGTGCCGGCAGTTTAAGCGCAGAAGCTTTCTTT. Combining the CDR3 with reference TRBV28 and TRBJ1-1 gives the whole variable domain DVKVTQSSRYLVKRTGEKVFLECVQDMDHENMFWYRQDPGLGLRLIYFSYDVKMKEKGDIPEGYSVSREKKERFSLILESASTNQTSMYLCAGSLSAEAFFGQGTRLTVV.

As for this clonotype: This is likely a read error, given that the CDR3 carries no conserved phenylalanine or tryptophan at its end. The V call is TRBV6-1, the J call TRBJ1-1; weak D call: TRBD1 (6 bases). This CDR3 has 13 amino acids. Per germline, CDR1 MNHNS and CDR2 SASEGT. The CDR3 DNA is TGTGCGAGCAGAGCAGGGGAGAACACTGAAGCTTTCTTA. Residues: CASRAGENTEAFL.

In regard to this clonotype: A junction end diverges from the germline sequence, so it may reflect a read error. The chain joins TRBV4-2 to TRBJ2-7, with 8 bases identical to TRBD2. The CDR3 spans 16 residues. Germline CDR1 and CDR2: LGHNA and YNFKEQ. The CDR3 protein is CSSSQESAGGSYEQYF. The CDR3 DNA follows: TGTTCCAGCAGCCAAGAATCGGCGGGAGGTAGCTACGAGCAATACTTC.

As for this clonotype: A much larger clone differs from this one at a single base, so this may be a read error. This sequence joins TRBV20-1 and TRBJ1-1; no clear D gene. The CDR3 has 11 amino acids. From germline, CDR1 is DFQATT and CDR2 SNEGSKA (reference sequence). DNA for the CDR3: TGCAGTGCTAGTGTCAGAGCTGAAGCTTCCTTT. Protein: CSASVRAEASF.

In its sample, this clonotype was seen many times. The chain combines TRBV5-1 with TRBJ2-2; no clear D. V gave up 0 bases and J gave up 2 bases, with 8 bases separating them. The CDR3 has 15 residues. The germline V gene has CDR1 SGHRS and CDR2 YFSETQ. The CDR3 DNA sequence: TGCGCCAGCAGCTTGGCCCAGACCAACACCGGGGAGCTGTTTTTT. It specifies CASSLAQTNTGELFF.

To note about this clonotype: No conserved phenylalanine or tryptophan ends this CDR3, so it is likely a read error. The CDR3 nucleotides read TGTGCCGGCAGGGGAACCAGGGCGACCGGGGAGCTGTTTCTT. It codes for CAGRGTRATGELFL. V and J are TRBV11-3 and TRBJ2-2; perhaps TRBD1 as D (6 bases). CDR1 is SGHNT, CDR2 YENEEA, per germline. The CDR3 has 14 residues.

The chain uses TRBV7-3 and TRBJ1-1, with 8 bases that match TRBD1. This CDR3 contains 13 residues. Germline assignment: CDR1 SGHTA and CDR2 FQGTGA. Trimming cost V 6 bases and J 3 bases; bases outside gene matches: 3. CDR3 nucleotides: TGTGCCAGCAGTCAGGACAGGGACACTGAAGCTTTCTTT. As protein: CASSQDRDTEAFF. The full variable domain, completed using reference TRBV7-3 and TRBJ1-1, is GAGVSQTPSNKVTEKGKYVELRCDPISGHTALYWYRQSLGQGPEFLIYFQGTGAADDSGLPNDRFFAVRPEGSVSTLKIQRTERGDSAVYLCASSQDRDTEAFFGQGTRLTVV.

Note on this clonotype: The junction departs from germline at one end; a sequencing error may be responsible. This chain uses TRBV4-1 with TRBJ2-1; D tentatively fits TRBD1 or TRBD2 (6 bases each). The germline CDR1 and CDR2 sequences are MGHRA and YSYEKL. There are 17 residues in the CDR3. DNA of the CDR3: TGCGCCAGCAACCAAGGGGGTGGGGGAGGATCCTACAATGAGCAGTTCTTC. Encoded protein: CASNQGGGGGSYNEQFF.

This clonotype was found many times. The V and J genes are TRBV28 and TRBJ2-7, with D perhaps given as TRBD1 or TRBD2 (5 bases each). V dropped 5 bases and J dropped 2 bases, with 16 bases sitting between them. This CDR3 spans 15 amino acids. CDR1 and CDR2 (germline): MDHEN, SYDVKM. The CDR3 DNA reads as TGTGCCAGCAGTCCCCCCGGGACGAGGGCCTACGAGCAGTACTTC. It specifies CASSPPGTRAYEQYF.

By share of the sample, this clonotype is medium-sized. The rearrangement uses TRBV11-2 and TRBJ2-3; 10 nucleotides agree with TRBD1. The length of the CDR3 is 19 residues. CDR1 is SGHAT, CDR2 FQNNGV, per germline. With 5 bases clipped from V and 0 bases from J, the junction kept 14 bases outside the gene matches. This CDR3 is CASSRLTGGETTSTDTQYF. CDR3 DNA: TGTGCCAGCAGCCGCCTGACAGGGGGCGAAACCACTAGCACAGATACGCAGTATTTT.

This clonotype was detected a few times. Likely a read error: the CDR3 ends without its conserved phenylalanine or tryptophan. Because the CDR3's place on the DNA is in doubt, the DNA is left out and the CDR3 is given as listed by TCRdb. The chain joins TRBV11-2 to TRBJ2-3; TRBD2 was called by the table and not checked on the DNA. A total of 14 residues make up the CDR3, ends included. Germline V gives CDR1 SGHAT, CDR2 FQNNGV. The CDR3 reads CASTGEGRTDTQYI.

This clonotype was seen a handful of times. This clone may be a read error of a much larger clone one base away. CDR3 DNA sequence: TGTGCCGGCAGCTTAACCTGGGACGAGCAGTACTTC. Encoded protein: CAGSLTWDEQYF. The chain couples TRBV14 to TRBJ2-7; D not resolved. The CDR3 runs 12 residues. Germline assignment: CDR1 SGHDN and CDR2 FVKESK.

A remark on this clonotype: With a much larger clone just one base away, this may be a read error. This chain's CDR3 is CATKETGNTGELLF. The CDR3 nucleotides are TGTGCCACCAAGGAGACCGGGAACACCGGGGAGCTGTTATTT. The V and J genes are TRBV24-1 and TRBJ2-2, with D possibly being TRBD2 (5 bases). The CDR3 spans 14 residues. Germline CDR1 KGHDR, CDR2 SFDVKD.

As to this clonotype: One end of the junction is discordant with germline, which a read error may explain. The V gene is TRBV6-1, the J gene TRBJ1-1; 7 bases align to TRBD1. The CDR3 totals 17 residues. CDR1 is MNHNS and CDR2 is SASEGT in the germline V gene. CDR3 DNA sequence: TGTACCAGCAGGAGAGACAGGGTAGGAGAACTGAACACTGATGCTTTCTTT. This encodes CTSRRDRVGELNTDAFF.

This clonotype was detected ten times or more. The chain combines TRBV5-4 with TRBJ1-2, with a tentative D call TRBD1 (5 bases). The V gene's germline CDR1 is SGHNT and CDR2 YYREEE (reference sequence). The CDR3 extends over 14 amino acids. V was pared by 0 bases and J by 4 bases, with 10 bases between. Written as DNA, the CDR3 is TGTGCCAGCAGCTTGGGACAGCGATCCTATGGCTACACCTTC. Its translation: CASSLGQRSYGYTF.

On this clonotype itself: Relative to the germline gene, one junction end is altered; a read error may explain this. This CDR3 is CANSFPGTSGTINIQYF. The CDR3 DNA sequence: TGTGCCAACAGCTTTCCCGGGACTAGCGGGACCATAAACATCCAGTACTTC. The chain couples TRBV11-1 to TRBJ2-4; 13 bases agree with TRBD2. Germline V gives CDR1 SGHAT, CDR2 FQDESV (reference sequence). The CDR3 is 17 amino acids.

Turning to this clonotype: The junction shows a germline mismatch at one end, possibly a read error. The J gene is TRBJ2-3, the V gene TRBV5-6; 8 nucleotides line up with TRBD2. The CDR3 loop spans 18 amino acids. Germline assignment: CDR1 SGHDT and CDR2 YYEEEE. The chain's CDR3 is CVSSWAGFSGGPTDTQYF. The CDR3 nucleotides are TGTGTCAGCAGCTGGGCAGGGTTTTCGGGAGGGCCAACAGATACGCAGTATTTT. The complete variable domain, with remaining parts taken from reference TRBV5-6 and TRBJ2-3, reads DAGVTQSPTHLIKTRGQQVTLRCSPKSGHDTVSWYQQALGQGPQFIFQYYEEEERQRGNFPDRFSGHQFPNYSSELNVNALLLGDSALYLCVSSWAGFSGGPTDTQYFGPGTRLTVL.

The chain has TRBV7-2 and TRBJ2-1; 7 nucleotides line up with TRBD2. V shed 5 bases, J shed 0 bases, and the junction held 10 bases outside the gene matches. This CDR3 has 17 residues. Germline V gene lookup returns CDR1 SGHTA and CDR2 FQGNSA. CDR3 residues: CASSPPERGSSYNEQFF. For the CDR3, the DNA is TGTGCCAGCAGCCCCCCGGAGCGGGGCTCCTCCTACAATGAGCAGTTCTTC.

A word on this clonotype: The final CDR3 position lacks the conserved phenylalanine or tryptophan, pointing to a likely read error. V is TRBV6-5 and J is TRBJ2-7, with 10 bases matching TRBD1. The CDR3 covers 17 residues. Looked up from germline, CDR1 is MNHEY and CDR2 is SVGAGI. The CDR3 reads CTSSYFPPGQGYYEQYL. In DNA, the CDR3 is TGTACCAGCAGTTACTTTCCGCCGGGACAGGGGTATTACGAGCAGTACTTA.

This clonotype was found many times. The chain uses TRBV28 and TRBJ2-7; 7 bases are shared with TRBD1. Germline values: CDR1 MDHEN, CDR2 SYDVKM. V lost 5 bases to trimming and J lost 0 bases; unmatched junction nucleotides: 7. CDR3 size: 15 residues. This CDR3 is CASSPPGTVSYEQYF. DNA of the CDR3: TGTGCCAGCAGTCCTCCCGGGACAGTCTCCTACGAGCAGTACTTC.

Notes on this clonotype: Sequence at one end of the junction differs from germline and may be a read error. The CDR3 DNA is TGTGTCAGCAGCTTAGTAACAGGGGCGAACACTGAAGCTTTATTT. Protein sequence: CVSSLVTGANTEALF. V usage is TRBV7-8 and J usage is TRBJ1-1; TRBD1 matches 7 bases. The CDR3 sequence is 15 residues long. Germline V lookup: CDR1 SGHVS, CDR2 FQNEAQ.

A remark on this clonotype: An end of the junction does not agree with germline; a read error may underlie this. The V and J genes are TRBV4-2 and TRBJ2-3, with D perhaps matching TRBD2 (6 bases). Germline V gives CDR1 LGHNA, CDR2 YNFKEQ. This CDR3 has 18 amino acids. CDR3 nucleotide sequence: TGTGCTAGCAGCCAATTAGGGCTAGCGACAGCCAGCACAGATACGCAGTATTTT. Translating it yields CASSQLGLATASTDTQYF.

Notes on this clonotype: An end of the junction differs from the germline gene, which may be a read error. This sequence joins TRBV4-1 and TRBJ2-7, with 7 nucleotides matching TRBD1. The length of the CDR3 is 15 residues. Germline CDR1 is MGHRA and CDR2 is YSYEKL. CDR3 nucleotide sequence: TGCGCCAACAGCTACCCGGTACAGGGGTCGCGGGAGCAGTACTTC. It yields the protein CANSYPVQGSREQYF.